Sequencing of this T cell receptor beta chain was carried out in a study of cytomegalovirus exposure and HLA in healthy donors. Study findings and constraints: Rare TCR sequences dominated, though some public TCRs recurred in many donors. TCR beta chain V- and J-gene trimming was linked, in a later analysis, to a missense variant in DCLRE1C.

Only one count was recorded for this clone. The antigen is undetermined. This CDR3 has 18 amino acids. V lost 6 bases, J lost 3 bases, and 12 bases stayed unmatched. Germline V lookup: CDR1 SQVTM, CDR2 ANQGSEA. Both 60 Vbeta primers and 13 Jbeta primers went into the PCR. Sequencing used immunoSEQ multiplex PCR; TCRdb keeps in-frame clones, though not all of them. The top ten hold less than 3.5% of the sample, which has more than 100,000 clones, approximately 80% seen once. This sequence joins TRBV29-1 and TRBJ2-3; 16 nucleotides line up with TRBD2. This sequence was found in a woman in her 40s in good health and CMV-seropositive. Material: PBMCs. CDR3 in amino acids: CSVAKGLAGGLRTDTQYF. The CDR3 DNA reads TGCAGCGTAGCTAAGGGACTAGCGGGGGGGCTGAGGACAGATACGCAGTATTTT.